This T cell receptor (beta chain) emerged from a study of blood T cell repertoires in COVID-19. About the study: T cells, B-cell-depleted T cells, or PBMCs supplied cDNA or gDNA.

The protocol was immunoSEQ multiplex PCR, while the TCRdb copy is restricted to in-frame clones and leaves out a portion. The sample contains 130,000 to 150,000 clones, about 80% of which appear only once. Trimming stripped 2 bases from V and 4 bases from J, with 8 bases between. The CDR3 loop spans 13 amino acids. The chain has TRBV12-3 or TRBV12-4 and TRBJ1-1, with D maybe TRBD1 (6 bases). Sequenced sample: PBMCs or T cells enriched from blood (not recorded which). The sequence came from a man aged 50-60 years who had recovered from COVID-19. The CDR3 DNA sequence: TGTGCCAGCAGTTTAAAAGGGGGCACTGAAGCTTTCTTT. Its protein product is CASSLKGGTEAFF.